These 32 T cell receptor beta chains were all obtained from the same sample, sequenced in a study of T cell responses to AZD1222 COVID-19 vaccine. Only in-frame clones appear in the TCRdb table, and some are missing; sequencing was by immunoSEQ multiplex PCR. The table includes approximately 150,000 clones, 85% to 90% detected once. This sample comprised peripheral blood, obtained 28 days after the second dose of the MenACWY control vaccine. The receptors come from an adult who received the MenACWY meningococcal vaccine as a control.

This clone was found a few times. The chain recombines TRBV4-1 with TRBJ2-1; 11 bases fit TRBD2. This CDR3 region has 16 residues. Germline loops: CDR1 MGHRA, CDR2 YSYEKL. Losses at the gene ends were 8 bases for V and 10 bases for J; bases not matched to a gene: 16. The CDR3 bases are TGCGCCAGCGCCTTCCCGGTAGCGGGAGGGTTAGGCGAGCAGTTCTTC. This gives the protein CASAFPVAGGLGEQFF.

The chain uses TRBV10-1 and TRBJ1-2; no clear D gene. Germline CDR1 is WNHNN and CDR2 is SYGVQD (reference sequence). V lost 0 bases and J 6 bases, leaving 8 bases between the germline ends. The CDR3 extends over 13 amino acids. The CDR3, as DNA: TGCGCCAGCAGTGAGTCCAGTCAGGATGGCTACACCTTC. Its protein product is CASSESSQDGYTF.

The chain joins TRBV7-8 to TRBJ1-1; possibly TRBD1 for D (5 bases). V was cut by 0 bases and J by 2 bases, with 10 bases left in between. Germline CDR1 SGHVS, CDR2 FQNEAQ. The CDR3 contains 15 residues. The CDR3 sequence is CASSLAQDVNTEAFF. The CDR3 DNA is TGTGCCAGCAGCTTAGCACAGGATGTCAACACTGAAGCTTTCTTT.

The V gene is TRBV6-2 or TRBV6-3, the J gene TRBJ1-2; 9 nucleotides line up with TRBD1. Germline trimming cut 0 bases from V and 4 bases from J; bases unmatched to any gene: 9. Per the germline V gene, CDR1 is MNHEY and CDR2 is SVGEGT. This CDR3 is built from 17 residues. The CDR3, as DNA: TGTGCCAGCAGTTACTCCGGAAGAGGGACAGGGCTCTATGGCTACACCTTC. Translation: CASSYSGRGTGLYGYTF.

J is TRBJ1-1 and V is TRBV6-2 or TRBV6-3; TRBD1 might be the D (6 bases). Trimming took off 4 bases at V and 6 bases at J, with 15 bases between the two ends. The germline CDR1 and CDR2 sequences are MNHEY and SVGEGT. The length of the CDR3 is 14 residues. The CDR3 protein is CASSLQVEGAEAFF. DNA of the CDR3: TGTGCCAGCAGTTTACAGGTGGAGGGGGCTGAAGCTTTCTTT.

The genes are TRBV28 and TRBJ1-2; 12 bases fit TRBD1. This CDR3 has 18 amino acids. Germline-derived CDR1 and CDR2 are MDHEN and SYDVKM. With 5 bases clipped from V and 0 bases from J, the junction kept 10 bases outside the gene matches. This chain's CDR3 is CASSVPGQGAVSNYGYTF. In DNA form, the CDR3 reads TGTGCCAGCAGTGTCCCGGGACAGGGGGCCGTTTCTAACTATGGCTACACCTTC.

The CDR3 loop reads CAGGETSAGELFF. The CDR3 DNA reads as TGTGCCGGGGGGGAGACTAGCGCCGGGGAGCTGTTTTTT. The V gene is TRBV30, the J gene TRBJ2-2; 8 bases map to TRBD2. The CDR3 covers 13 residues. The V gene's germline CDR1 is GTSNPN and CDR2 SVGIG (reference sequence). V was pared by 8 bases and J by 6 bases, with 8 bases of the junction left unmatched.

This rearrangement joins TRBV14 to TRBJ2-1; D perhaps matches TRBD2 (6 bases). V shed 5 bases and J shed 10 bases, with 18 bases lying between them. This CDR3 contains 14 residues. CDR1 and CDR2 from the germline V gene are SGHDN and FVKESK. CDR3 loop: CASSNSGRFGEQFF. The CDR3 region has the DNA TGTGCCAGCAGCAATAGCGGAAGGTTTGGAGAGCAGTTCTTC. The full variable domain, its missing parts supplied by reference TRBV14 and TRBJ2-1, is EAGVTQFPSHSVIEKGQTVTLRCDPISGHDNLYWYRRVMGKEIKFLLHFVKESKQDESGMPNNRFLAERTGGTYSTLKVQPAELEDSGVYFCASSNSGRFGEQFFGPGTRLTVL.

The rearrangement uses TRBV3-1 (or the pseudogene TRBV3-2) and TRBJ1-6, with D hard to call. CDR3 length equals 15 residues. Germline V lookup: CDR1 LGHDT, CDR2 YNNKEL (reference sequence). Trimming cost V 4 bases and J 8 bases, with 15 bases left between them. CDR3: CASSLQPVQYSPLHF. The CDR3 nucleotides read TGTGCCAGCAGCCTTCAGCCCGTCCAATATTCACCCCTCCACTTT.

The chain has TRBV6-5 and TRBJ1-3; no definite D call. V was cut by 8 bases and J by 0 bases, with 14 bases left in between. Germline CDR1 is MNHEY and CDR2 is SVGAGI. There are 15 residues in the CDR3. CDR3 nucleotide sequence: TGTGCCAGCTCCAGGACGGTCTCCTCTGGAAACACCATATATTTT. Its protein product is CASSRTVSSGNTIYF.

The V gene is TRBV5-5, the J gene TRBJ1-2; TRBD1 is a possible D gene (5 bases). This CDR3 region has 13 residues. The germline CDR1 and CDR2 sequences are SGHKS and YYEKEE (reference sequence). V dropped 2 bases and J dropped 7 bases, with 12 bases sitting between them. The CDR3 protein is CASSLGPGSGYTF. The CDR3 nucleotides read TGTGCCAGCAGCTTAGGCCCAGGGTCTGGCTACACCTTC.

This clone showed up just once. This chain uses TRBV4-1 with TRBJ1-1; possible D gene TRBD1, 6 bases. CDR1 and CDR2 from the germline V gene are MGHRA and YSYEKL. The CDR3 runs to 16 residues. V was trimmed by 0 bases and J by 0 bases, leaving 11 bases between them. CDR3 nucleotides: TGCGCCAGCAGCCAAGAAGGGACACATCTGAACACTGAAGCTTTCTTT. The encoded protein is CASSQEGTHLNTEAFF.

The chain has TRBV28 and TRBJ1-4, with 8 bases aligning to TRBD1. Germline-derived CDR1 and CDR2 are MDHEN and SYDVKM. The CDR3 loop spans 15 amino acids. V was clipped by 5 bases and J by 0 bases; unmatched bases: 2. This CDR3 reads CASSTGGATNEKLFF. CDR3 sequence (DNA): TGTGCCAGCAGTACAGGGGGAGCAACTAATGAAAAACTGTTTTTT.

The chain combines TRBV6-5 with TRBJ2-7, with 8 bases aligning to TRBD1. Germline trimming cut 7 bases from V and 0 bases from J; bases unmatched to any gene: 8. CDR1 and CDR2 (germline): MNHEY, SVGAGI. The CDR3 sequence is 15 residues long. The CDR3 is CASKTRDRSSYEQYF. CDR3 nucleotide sequence: TGTGCCAGCAAAACCCGGGACAGGAGCTCCTACGAGCAGTACTTC.

This chain connects TRBV28 to TRBJ2-5; D remains unclear. The length of the CDR3 is 12 residues. The germline gives CDR1 MDHEN, CDR2 SYDVKM. Between the trimmed V and J ends, which lost 4 bases and 4 bases, there was a span of 7 bases. The CDR3 spells CASSYFPETQYF. CDR3 sequence (DNA): TGTGCCAGCAGTTACTTCCCAGAGACCCAGTACTTC.

This rearrangement joins TRBV28 to TRBJ1-2; 10 bases are a match to TRBD1. The CDR3 has 17 residues. V trimming: 7 bases; J trimming: 7 bases; junction bases outside the gene matches: 18. CDR1 is MDHEN and CDR2 is SYDVKM in the germline V gene. Written as DNA, the CDR3 is TGTGCCAGCATTCCCTCAGTCCCGGGACAGGGGAATATTGGCTACACCTTC. Its translation is CASIPSVPGQGNIGYTF.

The chain recombines TRBV28 with TRBJ1-6; possibly TRBD1 for D (5 bases). V lost 4 bases and J 2 bases, leaving 12 bases between the germline ends. The germline gives CDR1 MDHEN, CDR2 SYDVKM. CDR3 length: 16 amino acids. CDR3 sequence: CASSSHPTAYNSPLHF. In DNA, the CDR3 is TGTGCCAGCAGTTCCCACCCGACAGCCTATAATTCACCCCTCCACTTT.

V and J are TRBV6-2 or TRBV6-3 and TRBJ1-1; D gene ambiguous. The V and J ends lost 0 bases and 3 bases respectively, with 14 bases between them. The length of the CDR3 is 16 residues. CDR1 is MNHEY, CDR2 SVGEGT, per germline. As DNA, the CDR3 is TGTGCCAGCAGTTACTCGGTGACGGAACTTGACACTGAAGCTTTCTTT. Translating it yields CASSYSVTELDTEAFF.

V is TRBV10-3 and J is TRBJ2-7; 8 nucleotides align to TRBD2. The V gene's germline CDR1 is ENHRY and CDR2 SYGVKD. The CDR3 consists of 14 residues. V lost 11 bases to trimming and J lost 1 base; unmatched junction nucleotides: 10. CDR3 sequence reads: CAVQLAEHSYEQYF. The CDR3 nucleotides read TGTGCCGTCCAACTAGCGGAACATTCCTACGAGCAGTACTTC.

The chain links TRBV28 to TRBJ2-7, with 7 positions matching TRBD1. The CDR3 is 13 amino acids. With V trimmed by 7 bases and J by 3 bases, 6 bases remained unmatched. CDR1 and CDR2 (germline): MDHEN, SYDVKM. The CDR3 loop reads CASTMDRFYEQYF. The CDR3 nucleotides read TGTGCCAGCACCATGGACAGGTTCTACGAGCAGTACTTC.

The rearrangement uses TRBV5-1 and TRBJ1-2; D is unclear. Germline V gives CDR1 SGHRS, CDR2 YFSETQ. The CDR3 spans 14 residues. Between the trimmed V and J ends, which lost 5 bases and 8 bases, there was a span of 19 bases. This chain's CDR3 is CASSRAGGSEGYTF. CDR3 DNA: TGCGCCAGCAGTCGGGCGGGAGGGTCTGAAGGCTACACCTTC.

This sequence joins TRBV6-5 and TRBJ2-2; tentative D call: TRBD2 (5 bases). CDR3 length: 14 residues. The V gene lost 4 bases and the J gene lost 4 bases, with 10 bases spanning the gap. CDR1 and CDR2 from the germline V gene are MNHEY and SVGAGI. The CDR3 coding sequence is TGTGCCAGCAGTTCCAACGAGGGCACCGGGGAGCTGTTTTTT. The encoded protein is CASSSNEGTGELFF.

The V gene is TRBV5-4, the J gene TRBJ2-1; D could derive from TRBD1 or TRBD2 (5 bases each). The V end was cut by 0 bases, the J end by 2 bases, with 12 bases between. In germline, CDR1 is SGHNT, CDR2 YYREEE (reference sequence). CDR3 size: 16 residues. CDR3 amino acids: CASSLARDGTYNEQFF. CDR3 in DNA: TGTGCCAGCAGCTTGGCGAGGGACGGGACCTACAATGAGCAGTTCTTC. Filled out from reference TRBV5-4 and TRBJ2-1, the complete variable domain reads ETGVTQSPTHLIKTRGQQVTLRCSSQSGHNTVSWYQQALGQGPQFIFQYYREEENGRGNFPPRFSGLQFPNYSSELNVNALELDDSALYLCASSLARDGTYNEQFFGPGTRLTVL.

This clone showed up just once. This sequence joins TRBV5-1 and TRBJ2-2, with 8 bases that match TRBD2. Germline CDR1 SGHRS, CDR2 YFSETQ. The CDR3 is made up of 14 amino acids. V was pared by 9 bases and J by 0 bases, with 4 bases of the junction left unmatched. The CDR3 region is CAIGRDANTGELFF. CDR3 nucleotides: TGCGCCATCGGGAGGGACGCGAACACCGGGGAGCTGTTTTTT.

The genes are TRBV20-1 and TRBJ2-7; the D gene is possibly TRBD1 (7 bases). Trimming removed 3 bases at V and 3 bases at J, with 18 bases between. The V gene's germline CDR1 is DFQATT and CDR2 SNEGSKA (reference sequence). CDR3 length equals 15 residues. The CDR3 protein is CSASSLRQGGYEQYF. The CDR3 DNA follows: TGCAGTGCTAGTAGTTTGCGACAGGGAGGCTACGAGCAGTACTTC.

The chain carries TRBV6-4 and TRBJ2-1, with D perhaps being TRBD1 or TRBD2 (5 bases each). This CDR3 spans 15 amino acids. Germline lookup yields CDR1 MRHNA and CDR2 SNTAGT. V was clipped by 3 bases and J by 0 bases, with 9 bases between them. CDR3 nucleotide sequence: TGTGCCAGCAGTGAAGAGGGGCTCTCCTACAATGAGCAGTTCTTC. Translated: CASSEEGLSYNEQFF.

The chain has TRBV28 and TRBJ2-7; D may be TRBD1 or TRBD2 (5 bases each). Germline V gene sequence: CDR1 MDHEN, CDR2 SYDVKM. Trimming cost V 3 bases and J 2 bases, with 8 bases left between them. The CDR3 is made up of 13 amino acids. The DNA of the CDR3 is TGTGCCAGCAGTTTGGGGGAACCCTACGAGCAGTACTTC. The encoded protein is CASSLGEPYEQYF.

The chain is built from TRBV28 and TRBJ1-1; D may be TRBD1 (5 bases). The germline gives CDR1 MDHEN, CDR2 SYDVKM. CDR3 length: 14 amino acids. Trimming took off 2 bases at V and 5 bases at J, with 12 bases between the two ends. The DNA of the CDR3 is TGTGCCAGCAGTTTAAAGGCCCGGGGGACTGAAGCTTTCTTT. Translated, it gives CASSLKARGTEAFF.

The chain links TRBV10-3 to TRBJ2-2; TRBD2 might be the D (6 bases). The CDR3 sequence is 15 residues long. Per germline, CDR1 ENHRY and CDR2 SYGVKD. Deletions cut 6 bases from V and 6 bases from J, with 17 bases between. The CDR3 nucleotides read TGTGCCATCAGGGGGGACGGGGGAACCGCCGGGGAGCTGTTTTTT. It yields the protein CAIRGDGGTAGELFF.

The chain's CDR3 is CASSYGKPNLYEQYF. The CDR3 nucleotides read TGTGCCAGCAGTTACGGGAAGCCGAACCTTTACGAGCAGTACTTC. The chain has TRBV6-5 and TRBJ2-7; no clear D. Looked up from germline, CDR1 is MNHEY and CDR2 is SVGAGI. This CDR3 comprises 15 residues. The ends were cut back, 2 bases at V and 4 bases at J, with 15 bases in the middle.

The chain uses TRBV27 and TRBJ2-5; D is unclear. V was pared by 4 bases and J by 0 bases, with 9 bases between. The CDR3 runs 14 residues. Looked up from germline, CDR1 is MNHEY and CDR2 is SMNVEV (reference sequence). Here the CDR3 DNA reads TGTGCCAGCAGTTCATCCGAGTACCAAGAGACCCAGTACTTC. The encoded protein is CASSSSEYQETQYF.

This sequence joins TRBV19 and TRBJ1-5; no clear D. V shed 7 bases and J shed 4 bases, with 17 bases lying between them. Germline-derived CDR1 and CDR2 are LNHDA and SQIVND (reference sequence). The CDR3 covers 15 residues. The CDR3 spells CASTFGGSPNQPQHF. CDR3 bases: TGTGCCAGTACCTTTGGAGGGAGCCCAAATCAGCCCCAGCATTTT.